Presented here are 29 T cell receptor beta chains from one specimen sequenced in a study of blood T cell repertoires in COVID-19. Clones were read by immunoSEQ multiplex PCR, and TCRdb kept only the in-frame ones, dropping some. The data contain around 150,000 clones, around 85% of them seen just once; the ten biggest clones take up 8% to 10%. Specimen: peripheral blood. The receptors shown here come from a man aged 55 to 70 with acute or convalescent COVID-19.

The chain uses TRBV7-9 and TRBJ2-1, with a possible D match to TRBD1 (5 bases). V was clipped by 2 bases and J by 1 base, with 6 bases between them. This CDR3 comprises 14 residues. Germline loops: CDR1 SEHNR, CDR2 FQNEAQ (reference sequence). In DNA form, the CDR3 reads TGTGCCAGCAGCTTATCAGGGTCCTACAATGAGCAGTTCTTC. Translation: CASSLSGSYNEQFF.

The V and J genes are TRBV11-2 and TRBJ2-3; 9 nucleotides agree with TRBD2. The CDR3 is 17 amino acids. CDR1 and CDR2 from the germline V gene are SGHAT and FQNNGV. The V segment lost 0 bases and the J segment 2 bases; nucleotides outside the gene matches: 6. The CDR3 spells CASSLDPAGGTTDTQYF. In DNA, the CDR3 is TGTGCCAGCAGCTTAGATCCTGCGGGAGGGACCACAGATACGCAGTATTTT.

This clone has just one count. J is TRBJ2-4 and V is TRBV7-8, with 9 bases aligning to TRBD2. The CDR3 is 15 amino acids. From germline, CDR1 is SGHVS and CDR2 FQNEAQ. Trimming cost V 3 bases and J 7 bases; bases outside gene matches: 7. CDR3 residues: CASSFAGGPKNIQYF. The CDR3 bases are TGTGCCAGCAGCTTCGCGGGAGGGCCAAAGAACATTCAGTACTTC.

V gene TRBV29-1 combines with J gene TRBJ1-1, with 9 bases lining up with TRBD1. This CDR3 region has 15 residues. With V trimmed by 0 bases and J by 4 bases, 6 bases remained unmatched. Germline assignment: CDR1 SQVTM and CDR2 ANQGSEA. CDR3 sequence reads: CSVEDTGGWSTEAFF. Here the CDR3 DNA reads TGCAGCGTTGAAGACACAGGGGGCTGGAGCACTGAAGCTTTCTTT.

This chain joins TRBV2 and TRBJ1-5; D is uncertain. The germline CDR1 and CDR2 sequences are SNHLY and FYNNEI. V was shortened by 7 bases and J by 4 bases, with 17 bases between the two germline ends. The CDR3 totals 15 residues. CDR3 sequence (DNA): TGTGCCAGCACACCGGGTAGAGGTGTAAATCAGCCCCAGCATTTT. Translating gives CASTPGRGVNQPQHF.

V and J are TRBV30 and TRBJ1-6; 7 positions match TRBD1. The CDR3 sequence is 14 residues long. Germline-derived CDR1 and CDR2 are GTSNPN and SVGIG (reference sequence). Trimming at V came to 3 bases and at J to 8 bases, leaving 7 bases not matched to a gene. The CDR3: CAWSPRQGYSPLHF. The CDR3 DNA sequence: TGTGCCTGGAGCCCGAGACAGGGTTATTCACCCCTCCACTTT.

The rearrangement joins TRBV5-5 to TRBJ1-1; D call uncertain. Germline V gene lookup returns CDR1 SGHKS and CDR2 YYEKEE (reference sequence). V was clipped by 1 base and J by 0 bases, with 10 bases between them. This CDR3 comprises 15 residues. The CDR3 coding sequence is TGTGCCAGCAGCTTGATTGTCGGGGTGAACACTGAAGCTTTCTTT. Translation: CASSLIVGVNTEAFF.

The chain links TRBV30 to TRBJ1-4; 8 nucleotides agree with TRBD1. CDR3 length: 20 amino acids. V gave up 0 bases and J gave up 8 bases; unmatched junction bases: 23. The germline gives CDR1 GTSNPN, CDR2 SVGIG (reference sequence). The CDR3 here is CAWSVAPGQGGSRVKEKLFF. DNA of the CDR3: TGTGCCTGGAGTGTTGCCCCCGGACAGGGAGGTAGTAGGGTAAAAGAAAAACTGTTTTTT.

Here the CDR3 DNA reads TGTGCCAGCCAGATTGGTGGGAGCGCGCATGAGCAGTTCTTC. Residues: CASQIGGSAHEQFF. This rearrangement joins TRBV6-5 to TRBJ2-1, with D possibly TRBD2 on 5 matching bases. The CDR3 consists of 14 residues. Trimming removed 8 bases at V and 8 bases at J, with 19 bases between. Per the germline V gene, CDR1 is MNHEY and CDR2 is SVGAGI.

The rearrangement joins TRBV5-1 to TRBJ1-3, with TRBD1 as a possible D gene (5 bases). In germline, CDR1 is SGHRS, CDR2 YFSETQ. Deletions cut 0 bases from V and 5 bases from J, with 6 bases between. This CDR3 comprises 13 residues. The chain's CDR3 is CASSLGQRNTIYF. For the CDR3, the DNA is TGCGCCAGCAGCTTGGGACAGAGAAACACCATATATTTT.

V gene TRBV19 combines with J gene TRBJ2-1, with D perhaps TRBD2 (6 bases). The germline CDR1 and CDR2 sequences are LNHDA and SQIVND (reference sequence). V lost 5 bases and J lost 5, with 19 bases in between. The CDR3 has 16 amino acids. CDR3 bases: TGTGCCAGTAGTCCTTCTAGCGCGAGTGTACACAATGAGCAGTTCTTC. It translates to CASSPSSASVHNEQFF. The variable domain in full, completed from reference TRBV19 and TRBJ2-1, reads DGGITQSPKYLFRKEGQNVTLSCEQNLNHDAMYWYRQDPGQGLRLIYYSQIVNDFQKGDIAEGYSVSREKKESFPLTVTSAQKNPTAFYLCASSPSSASVHNEQFFGPGTRLTVL.

This sequence joins TRBV5-1 and TRBJ1-5, with 7 bases fitting TRBD1. The trim removed 4 bases at V and 1 base at J, leaving 11 bases unmatched. The CDR3 is made up of 17 amino acids. Germline V gene lookup returns CDR1 SGHRS and CDR2 YFSETQ. The CDR3 loop is CASSTGTASGSNQPQHF. The CDR3 bases are TGCGCCAGCAGCACCGGGACAGCTAGCGGGAGCAATCAGCCCCAGCATTTT. Filled out from reference TRBV5-1 and TRBJ1-5, the complete variable domain reads KAGVTQTPRYLIKTRGQQVTLSCSPISGHRSVSWYQQTPGQGLQFLFEYFSETQRNKGNFPGRFSGRQFSNSRSEMNVSTLELGDSALYLCASSTGTASGSNQPQHFGDGTRLSIL.

The chain recombines TRBV28 with TRBJ1-2; 7 nucleotides line up with TRBD1. Germline values: CDR1 MDHEN, CDR2 SYDVKM. J lost 3 bases, V lost 2 bases, and 3 bases had no gene match. The CDR3 is made up of 14 amino acids. The CDR3 nucleotides read TGTGCCAGCAGTTTAGATACAGGGGACTATGGCTACACCTTC. Translated: CASSLDTGDYGYTF.

The DNA for the CDR3 is TGTGCCAGCAGTAGATCCGGGACAGGGGAAGGCGAGCAGTACTTC. Translating gives CASSRSGTGEGEQYF. V is TRBV27 and J is TRBJ2-7, with 10 positions matching TRBD1. With V trimmed by 5 bases and J by 6 bases, 10 bases remained unmatched. Germline lookup yields CDR1 MNHEY and CDR2 SMNVEV (reference sequence). CDR3 length equals 15 residues.

The J gene is TRBJ2-2, the V gene TRBV5-1; TRBD1 is a possible D gene (6 bases). CDR1 is SGHRS and CDR2 is YFSETQ in the germline V gene. Trimming removed 2 bases from V and 0 bases from J, with 8 bases in between. This CDR3 contains 15 residues. The DNA of the CDR3 is TGCGCCAGCAGCTTTGGGACATCGAACACCGGGGAGCTGTTTTTT. Translated: CASSFGTSNTGELFF.

The chain employs TRBV5-1 and TRBJ2-3; D is unresolved. The CDR3 contains 14 residues. CDR1 and CDR2 from the germline V gene are SGHRS and YFSETQ. V was clipped by 2 bases and J by 6 bases, with 13 bases between them. In DNA form, the CDR3 reads TGCGCCAGCAGCTTAGAGGTAGTGATGGATACGCAGTATTTT. Translation: CASSLEVVMDTQYF. The full variable domain, its missing parts supplied by reference TRBV5-1 and TRBJ2-3, is KAGVTQTPRYLIKTRGQQVTLSCSPISGHRSVSWYQQTPGQGLQFLFEYFSETQRNKGNFPGRFSGRQFSNSRSEMNVSTLELGDSALYLCASSLEVVMDTQYFGPGTRLTVL.

The chain uses TRBV19 and TRBJ2-7; possible D gene TRBD2, 5 bases. The CDR3 is 16 amino acids. From germline, CDR1 is LNHDA and CDR2 SQIVND (reference sequence). Trimming took 8 bases from V and 2 from J, leaving 22 bases between them. The CDR3 nucleotides are TGTGCCAGTCGAAAGAGGGCCAGTTCGGGAACCTACGAGCAGTACTTC. Translation gives CASRKRASSGTYEQYF.

CDR3 region: CASSPGRAGNTIYF. CDR3 DNA: TGTGCCAGCTCACCGGGCAGGGCTGGAAACACCATATATTTT. The rearrangement links TRBV18 to TRBJ1-3; tentatively, D is TRBD1 (5 bases). Trimming stripped 3 bases from V and 2 bases from J, with 8 bases between. This CDR3 has 14 residues. Germline CDR1 KGHSH, CDR2 LQKENI.

This chain links TRBV27 with TRBJ1-2, with D unresolved. The CDR3 loop spans 13 amino acids. The ends were cut back, 6 bases at V and 2 bases at J, with 10 bases in the middle. The germline V gene encodes CDR1 MNHEY and CDR2 SMNVEV (reference sequence). CDR3 DNA sequence: TGTGCCAGCAGCCGCCCCGGGAACTATGGCTACACCTTC. Translation: CASSRPGNYGYTF.

The chain links TRBV5-4 to TRBJ2-5; D might be TRBD2 (5 bases). The CDR3 has 15 residues. V was clipped by 4 bases and J by 2 bases, with 15 bases between them. CDR1 and CDR2 (germline): SGHNT, YYREEE (reference sequence). The CDR3 is CASSPTSGSQETQYF. In DNA form, the CDR3 reads TGTGCCAGCAGCCCTACGAGCGGCAGTCAAGAGACCCAGTACTTC.

This clone was seen a single time. The V call is TRBV5-1, the J call TRBJ1-6, with 9 nucleotides matching TRBD1. This CDR3 spans 14 amino acids. Trimming removed 3 bases from V and 7 bases from J; junction bases left unmatched: 2. The germline V gene has CDR1 SGHRS and CDR2 YFSETQ. The CDR3: CASSSGQGNSPLHF. DNA for the CDR3: TGCGCCAGCAGCTCTGGACAGGGGAATTCACCCCTCCACTTT.

This clone turned up a few times. This chain links TRBV2 with TRBJ2-3, with TRBD2 as a possible D gene (6 bases). Germline V CDR1 and CDR2: SNHLY, FYNNEI. The V and J ends lost 7 bases and 0 bases respectively, with 11 bases between them. This CDR3 comprises 14 residues. The CDR3 here is CASTRAGSTDTQYF. The DNA for the CDR3 is TGTGCCAGCACCAGAGCGGGTAGCACAGATACGCAGTATTTT.

This clone was found once. The V call is TRBV28, the J call TRBJ1-6, with 9 bases aligning to TRBD1. The CDR3 loop spans 17 amino acids. V lost 8 bases, J lost 3 bases, and 11 bases stayed unmatched. CDR1 and CDR2 from the germline V gene are MDHEN and SYDVKM. The CDR3 is CASFGGDRAFYNSPLHF. The CDR3 nucleotides are TGTGCCAGCTTCGGCGGGGACAGGGCCTTCTATAATTCACCCCTCCACTTT. Using reference TRBV28 and TRBJ1-6 for the parts outside the CDR3, the full variable domain is DVKVTQSSRYLVKRTGEKVFLECVQDMDHENMFWYRQDPGLGLRLIYFSYDVKMKEKGDIPEGYSVSREKKERFSLILESASTNQTSMYLCASFGGDRAFYNSPLHFGNGTRLTVT.

The rearrangement joins TRBV7-2 to TRBJ1-2; D possibly corresponds to TRBD1 (5 bases). The germline V gene encodes CDR1 SGHTA and CDR2 FQGNSA. The CDR3 covers 14 residues. V lost 1 base, J lost 2 bases, and 8 bases lay in between. DNA for the CDR3: TGTGCCAGCAGCTTAGGTACAGGAAACTATGGCTACACCTTC. Translating it yields CASSLGTGNYGYTF.

The J gene is TRBJ1-5, the V gene TRBV6-5, with D tentatively TRBD1 (5 bases). The length of the CDR3 is 15 residues. V was clipped by 7 bases and J by 0 bases, with 13 bases between them. The germline CDR1 and CDR2 sequences are MNHEY and SVGAGI. The CDR3 is CASTTGGTSNQPQHF. The CDR3 nucleotides are TGTGCCAGCACTACCGGGGGAACTAGCAATCAGCCCCAGCATTTT.

This clone was found a few times. This chain links TRBV5-6 with TRBJ1-5; TRBD1 is a possible D gene (6 bases). The V end lost 1 base, the J end lost 5 bases, and 10 bases lay between the germline ends. The CDR3 sequence is 14 residues long. Germline V gives CDR1 SGHDT, CDR2 YYEEEE. CDR3 coding DNA: TGTGCCAGCAGCTTGAGTGGGGGCGATCAGCCCCAGCATTTT. It is translated as CASSLSGGDQPQHF.

This chain joins TRBV28 and TRBJ2-5; 8 bases fit TRBD1. Germline assignment: CDR1 MDHEN and CDR2 SYDVKM. The CDR3 spans 13 residues. After removal of 2 bases from V and 8 bases from J, the junction contained 4 bases not matched to a gene. This chain's CDR3 is CASSLQDRGTQYF. DNA for the CDR3: TGTGCCAGCAGTTTACAAGACAGGGGTACCCAGTACTTC.

This sequence joins TRBV28 and TRBJ1-6; TRBD1 is a possible D gene (5 bases). The length of the CDR3 is 20 residues. Germline values: CDR1 MDHEN, CDR2 SYDVKM. Trimming stripped 3 bases from V and 0 bases from J, with 21 bases between. The CDR3 DNA sequence: TGTGCCAGCAGTTTGTGGATATGGGACTCCGCGAGCTCCTATAATTCACCCCTCCACTTT. It translates to CASSLWIWDSASSYNSPLHF.

The V and J genes are TRBV6-4 and TRBJ2-2, with TRBD2 identical over 12 bases. V lost 0 bases to trimming and J lost 5 bases; unmatched junction nucleotides: 7. The CDR3 has 18 residues. Germline CDR1 and CDR2: MRHNA and SNTAGT. The CDR3 sequence is CASSDSTLAGGPTGELFF. CDR3 bases: TGTGCCAGCAGTGACTCGACACTAGCGGGAGGCCCTACCGGGGAGCTGTTTTTT.